Given below is one T cell receptor (beta chain) in context. The record originates from a study of tumor-infiltrating lymphocytes in primary liver carcinoma. For blood RNA, unsorted whole blood served as the source, and germline DNA was extracted too. The study enrolled treatment-naive patients with chronic HBV infection. The V gene lost 7 bases and the J gene lost 0 bases, with 13 bases spanning the gap. The CDR3 consists of 15 residues. In germline, CDR1 is MDHEN, CDR2 SYDVKM. Production of TCR beta cDNA used approximately 480 ng total RNA together with a constant-region primer. Sequencing libraries for TCR beta derived from three nested multiplex PCR rounds that used slightly modified ARM-PCR. The study ran its first two PCR rounds for 9 to 10 cycles each, using TRBV1-TRBV30 forward primers and a C-beta reverse primer. One entry per CDR3 protein results from TCRdb running MiXCR on the multiplex PCR reads. There are around 330,000 distinct CDR3 sequences in the sample; 65% occur only once, and about 8.4% lies in the top ten.

Sequenced material: peripheral blood. This chain joins TRBV28 and TRBJ1-5, with D unresolved. The source is a man in his forties with primary liver carcinoma and hepatitis B virus infection. The DNA for the CDR3 is TGTGCCAGCAATATGGTTACACCTAGCAATCAGCCCCAGCATTTT. This encodes CASNMVTPSNQPQHF.